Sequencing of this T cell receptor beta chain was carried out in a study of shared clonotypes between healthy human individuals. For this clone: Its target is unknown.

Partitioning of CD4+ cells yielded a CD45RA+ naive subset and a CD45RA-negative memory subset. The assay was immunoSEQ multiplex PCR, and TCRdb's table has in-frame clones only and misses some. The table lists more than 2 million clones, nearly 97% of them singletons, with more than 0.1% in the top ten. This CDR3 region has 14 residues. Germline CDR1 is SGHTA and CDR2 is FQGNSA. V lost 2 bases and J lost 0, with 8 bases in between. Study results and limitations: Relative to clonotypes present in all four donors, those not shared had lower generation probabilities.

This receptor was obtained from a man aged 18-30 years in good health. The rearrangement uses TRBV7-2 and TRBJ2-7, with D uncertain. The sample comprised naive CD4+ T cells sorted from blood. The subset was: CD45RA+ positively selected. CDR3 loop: CASSLNSNSYEQYF. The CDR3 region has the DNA TGTGCCAGCAGCTTAAACAGTAACTCCTACGAGCAGTACTTC.